The next 8 T cell receptor beta chains were all read from a single sample in a study of blood T cell repertoires in COVID-19. Sequenced by immunoSEQ multiplex PCR; TCRdb stores in-frame clones only, minus some. The profile shows about 80,000 clones, roughly 85% of them singletons. Sequencing was done on a sample of peripheral blood. These receptors were obtained from a man aged 50-60 years with COVID-19, enrolled during active disease.

V and J are TRBV11-2 and TRBJ1-1; the match to TRBD1 covers 9 bases. This CDR3 is built from 15 residues. Germline V gives CDR1 SGHAT, CDR2 FQNNGV. Trimming removed 2 bases from V and 4 bases from J; junction bases left unmatched: 5. In nucleotides, the CDR3 is TGTGCCAGCAGCTTATCGCGACAGGGGGGCACTGAAGCTTTCTTT. Translated, it gives CASSLSRQGGTEAFF. The full variable domain, rest sourced from reference TRBV11-2 and TRBJ1-1, is EAGVAQSPRYKIIEKRQSVAFWCNPISGHATLYWYQQILGQGPKLLIQFQNNGVVDDSQLPKDRFSAERLKGVDSTLKIQPAKLEDSAVYLCASSLSRQGGTEAFFGQGTRLTVV.

The rearrangement links TRBV28 to TRBJ1-4; D might be TRBD1 (5 bases). With 0 bases removed from V and 3 bases from J, the gap between germline ends came to 11 bases. CDR1 and CDR2 (germline): MDHEN, SYDVKM. The CDR3 has 16 residues. The CDR3 reads CASSLWGREANEKLFF. In nucleotides, the CDR3 is TGTGCCAGCAGTTTATGGGGCAGGGAAGCTAATGAAAAACTGTTTTTT.

The V call is TRBV6-5, the J call TRBJ2-7; a possible D gene is TRBD1 (6 bases). Deletions cut 7 bases from V and 0 bases from J, with 16 bases between. This CDR3 spans 15 amino acids. Germline V gene data show CDR1 as MNHEY and CDR2 as SVGAGI. CDR3 bases: TGTGCCAGCATACCGGGACACTCGAGCTCCTACGAGCAGTACTTC. Protein sequence: CASIPGHSSSYEQYF.

Comments on this clone: This same CDR3 is encoded by further DNA sequences in the sample. V and J are TRBV12-3 or TRBV12-4 and TRBJ2-2, with D possibly being TRBD2 (6 bases). The germline V and J ends were trimmed by 3 bases and 4 bases, with 6 bases remaining between them. The CDR3 extends over 13 amino acids. As DNA, the CDR3 is TGTGCCAGCAGTTTGGGGGGCACCGGGGAGCTGTTTTTT. Amino acids: CASSLGGTGELFF.

The chain carries TRBV4-1 and TRBJ2-1; TRBD2 might be the D (5 bases). The CDR3 has 16 amino acids. Germline values: CDR1 MGHRA, CDR2 YSYEKL. V was trimmed by 1 base and J by 7 bases, leaving 17 bases between them. CDR3 in amino acids: CASSQVGAAAGNEQFF. CDR3 in DNA: TGCGCCAGCAGCCAAGTTGGAGCGGCCGCCGGGAATGAGCAGTTCTTC.

In this sample, this clone is medium-sized. The rearrangement uses TRBV9 and TRBJ2-2; 9 bases map to TRBD2. Germline V gene data show CDR1 as SGDLS and CDR2 as YYNGEE. The CDR3 is 18 residues long. The V gene end was trimmed by 4 bases and the J gene end by 0 bases; junction bases not matched to a gene: 10. The chain's CDR3 is CASSPPGLAISNTGELFF. In DNA form, the CDR3 reads TGTGCCAGCAGCCCCCCGGGACTAGCAATATCGAACACCGGGGAGCTGTTTTTT.

The chain combines TRBV13 with TRBJ1-1; D remains ambiguous. The V gene's germline CDR1 is PRHDT and CDR2 FYEKMQ (reference sequence). There are 14 residues in the CDR3. Trimming stripped 5 bases from V and 3 bases from J, with 13 bases between. The CDR3 DNA reads TGTGCCAGCAGCCCCACGGCTCAGGACACTGAAGCTTTCTTT. Translated: CASSPTAQDTEAFF.

The V call is TRBV3-1 (or the pseudogene TRBV3-2), the J call TRBJ2-1; D possibly corresponds to TRBD2 (6 bases). CDR1 LGHDT and CDR2 YNNKEL come from the germline V gene (reference sequence). This CDR3 contains 14 residues. Trimming cost V 0 bases and J 4 bases, with 7 bases left between them. CDR3 bases: TGTGCCAGCAGCCAAGAAGGGAGGTACAATGAGCAGTTCTTC. Translation gives CASSQEGRYNEQFF.